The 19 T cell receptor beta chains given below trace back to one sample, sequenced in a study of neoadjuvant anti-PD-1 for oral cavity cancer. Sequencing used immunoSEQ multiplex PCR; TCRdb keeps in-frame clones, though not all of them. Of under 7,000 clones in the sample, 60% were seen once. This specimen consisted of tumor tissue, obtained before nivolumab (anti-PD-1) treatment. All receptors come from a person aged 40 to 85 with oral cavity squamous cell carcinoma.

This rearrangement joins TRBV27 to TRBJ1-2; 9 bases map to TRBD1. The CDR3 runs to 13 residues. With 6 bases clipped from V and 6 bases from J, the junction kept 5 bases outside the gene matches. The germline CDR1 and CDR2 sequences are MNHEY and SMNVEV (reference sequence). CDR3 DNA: TGTGCCAGCAGGCCTACAGGGGGCGATGGCTACACCTTC. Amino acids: CASRPTGGDGYTF.

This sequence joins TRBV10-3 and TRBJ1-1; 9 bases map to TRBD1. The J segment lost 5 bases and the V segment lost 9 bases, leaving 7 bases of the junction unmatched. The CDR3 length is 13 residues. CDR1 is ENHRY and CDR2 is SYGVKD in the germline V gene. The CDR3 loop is CAMGTGRETEAFF. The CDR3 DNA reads TGTGCCATGGGGACAGGGAGGGAAACTGAAGCTTTCTTT.

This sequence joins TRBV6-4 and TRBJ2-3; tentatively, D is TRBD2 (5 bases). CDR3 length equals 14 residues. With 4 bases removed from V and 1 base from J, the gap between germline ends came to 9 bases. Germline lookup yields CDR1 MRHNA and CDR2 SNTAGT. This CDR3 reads CASSGDGGTDTQYF. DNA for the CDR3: TGTGCCAGCAGTGGAGACGGGGGCACAGATACGCAGTATTTT.

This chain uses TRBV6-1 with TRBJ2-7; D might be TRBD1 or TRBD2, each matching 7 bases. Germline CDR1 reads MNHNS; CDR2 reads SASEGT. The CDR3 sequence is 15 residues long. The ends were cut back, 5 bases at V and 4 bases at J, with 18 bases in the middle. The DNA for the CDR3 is TGTGCCAGCAGTTGGGATGACAGGGACTATTACGAGCAGTACTTC. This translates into CASSWDDRDYYEQYF.

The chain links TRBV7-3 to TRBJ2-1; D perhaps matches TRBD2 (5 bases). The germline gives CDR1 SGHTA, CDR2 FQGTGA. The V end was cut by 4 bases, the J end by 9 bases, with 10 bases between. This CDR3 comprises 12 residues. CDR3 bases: TGTGCCAGCAGCTCCTTAGGAGGTGAGCAGTTCTTC. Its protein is CASSSLGGEQFF.

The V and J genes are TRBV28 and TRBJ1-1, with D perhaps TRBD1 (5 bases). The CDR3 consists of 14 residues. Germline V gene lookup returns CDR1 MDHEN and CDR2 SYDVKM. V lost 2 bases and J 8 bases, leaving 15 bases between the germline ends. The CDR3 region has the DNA TGTGCCAGCAGTTTACGTCACAGGACGGAAGAAGCTTTCTTT. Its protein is CASSLRHRTEEAFF.

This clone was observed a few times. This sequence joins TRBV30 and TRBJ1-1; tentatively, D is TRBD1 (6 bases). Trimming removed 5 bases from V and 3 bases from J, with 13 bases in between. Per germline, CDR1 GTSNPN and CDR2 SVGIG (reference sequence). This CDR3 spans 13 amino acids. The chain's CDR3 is CAWALQGYTEAFF. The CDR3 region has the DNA TGTGCCTGGGCACTACAGGGATACACTGAAGCTTTCTTT.

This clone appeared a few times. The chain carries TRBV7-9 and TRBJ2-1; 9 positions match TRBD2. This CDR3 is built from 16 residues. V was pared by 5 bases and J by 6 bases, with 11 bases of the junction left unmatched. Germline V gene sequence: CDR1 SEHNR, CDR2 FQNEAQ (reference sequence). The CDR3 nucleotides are TGTGCCAGCAGCCCGATTGTGGGACTAGCAGGCAATGAGCAGTTCTTC. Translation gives CASSPIVGLAGNEQFF.

The CDR3 nucleotides are TGTGCCAGCAGCTCCGGGCCGAATCAGCCCCAGCATTTT. Protein: CASSSGPNQPQHF. J is TRBJ1-5 and V is TRBV7-9; the D is unclear. This CDR3 spans 13 amino acids. Looked up from germline, CDR1 is SEHNR and CDR2 is FQNEAQ (reference sequence). The V end was cut by 4 bases, the J end by 4 bases, with 8 bases between.

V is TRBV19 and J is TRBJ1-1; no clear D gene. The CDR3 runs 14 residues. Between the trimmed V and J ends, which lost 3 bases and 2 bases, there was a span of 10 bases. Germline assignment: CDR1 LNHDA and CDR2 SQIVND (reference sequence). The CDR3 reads CASSMRSRNTEAFF. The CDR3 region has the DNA TGTGCCAGTAGTATGCGGTCCAGAAACACTGAAGCTTTCTTT.

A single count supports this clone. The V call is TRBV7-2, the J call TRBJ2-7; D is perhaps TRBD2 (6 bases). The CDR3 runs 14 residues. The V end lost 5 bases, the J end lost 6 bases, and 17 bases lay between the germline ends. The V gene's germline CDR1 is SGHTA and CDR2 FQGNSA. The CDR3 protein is CASSRGTARSEQYF. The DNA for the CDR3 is TGTGCCAGCAGCCGGGGGACGGCTCGCTCCGAGCAGTACTTC. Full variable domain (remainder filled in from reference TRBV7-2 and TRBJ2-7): GAGVSQSPSNKVTEKGKDVELRCDPISGHTALYWYRQSLGQGLEFLIYFQGNSAPDKSGLPSDRFSAERTGGSVSTLTIQRTQQEDSAVYLCASSRGTARSEQYFGPGTRLTVT.

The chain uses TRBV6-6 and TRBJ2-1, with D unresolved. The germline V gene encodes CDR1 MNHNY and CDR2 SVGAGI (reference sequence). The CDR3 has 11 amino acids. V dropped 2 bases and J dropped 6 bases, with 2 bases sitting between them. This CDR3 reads CASSYGNEQFF. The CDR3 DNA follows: TGTGCCAGCAGTTACGGCAATGAGCAGTTCTTC.

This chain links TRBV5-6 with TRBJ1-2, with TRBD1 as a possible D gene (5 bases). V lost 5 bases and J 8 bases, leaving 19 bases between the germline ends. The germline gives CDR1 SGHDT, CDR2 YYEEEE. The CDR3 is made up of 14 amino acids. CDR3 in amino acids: CASSPGRIGFGYTF. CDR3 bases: TGTGCCAGCAGTCCAGGGAGAATCGGCTTCGGCTACACCTTC.

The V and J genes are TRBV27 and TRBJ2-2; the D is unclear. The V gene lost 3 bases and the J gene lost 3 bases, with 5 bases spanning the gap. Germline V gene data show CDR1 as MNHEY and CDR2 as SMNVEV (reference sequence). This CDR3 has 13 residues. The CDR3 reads CASSFTDTGELFF. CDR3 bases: TGTGCCAGCAGTTTTACGGACACCGGGGAGCTGTTTTTT.

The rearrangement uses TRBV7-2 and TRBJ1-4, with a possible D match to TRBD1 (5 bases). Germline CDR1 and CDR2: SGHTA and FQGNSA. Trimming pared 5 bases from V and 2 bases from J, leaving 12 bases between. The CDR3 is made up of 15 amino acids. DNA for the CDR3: TGTGCCAGCAGCCCCCTGGGGGTTACTAATGAAAAACTGTTTTTT. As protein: CASSPLGVTNEKLFF.

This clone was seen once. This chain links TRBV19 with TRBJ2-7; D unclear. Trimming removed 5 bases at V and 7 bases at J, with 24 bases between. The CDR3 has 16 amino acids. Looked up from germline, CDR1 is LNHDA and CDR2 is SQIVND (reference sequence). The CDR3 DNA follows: TGTGCCAGTAGTGTACCTTCGACCGGTGGCTCTAGGGAGCAGTACTTC. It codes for CASSVPSTGGSREQYF.

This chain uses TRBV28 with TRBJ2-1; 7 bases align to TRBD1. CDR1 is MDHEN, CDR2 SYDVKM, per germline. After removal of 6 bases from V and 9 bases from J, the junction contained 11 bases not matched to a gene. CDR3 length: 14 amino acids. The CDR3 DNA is TGTGCCAGCAGAACCGACAGGGAGTCGAGTGAGCAGTTCTTC. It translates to CASRTDRESSEQFF.

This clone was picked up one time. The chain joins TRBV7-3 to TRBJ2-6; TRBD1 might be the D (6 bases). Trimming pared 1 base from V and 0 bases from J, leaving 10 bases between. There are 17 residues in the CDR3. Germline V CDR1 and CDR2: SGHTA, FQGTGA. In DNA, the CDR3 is TGTGCCAGCAGCTTAAGCGGCAGGGGCTCTGGGGCCAACGTCCTGACTTTC. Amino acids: CASSLSGRGSGANVLTF. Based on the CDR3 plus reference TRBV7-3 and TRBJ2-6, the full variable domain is GAGVSQTPSNKVTEKGKYVELRCDPISGHTALYWYRQSLGQGPEFLIYFQGTGAADDSGLPNDRFFAVRPEGSVSTLKIQRTERGDSAVYLCASSLSGRGSGANVLTFGAGSRLTVL.

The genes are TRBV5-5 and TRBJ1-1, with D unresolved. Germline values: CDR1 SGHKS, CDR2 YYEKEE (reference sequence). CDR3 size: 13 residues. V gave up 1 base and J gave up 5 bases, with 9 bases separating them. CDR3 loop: CASSLLRETEAFF. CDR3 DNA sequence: TGTGCCAGCAGCTTGCTACGGGAAACTGAAGCTTTCTTT.